Listed below are T cell receptor beta chains from one sample, sequenced in a study of OX40 agonist ivuxolimab in advanced cancers. Here immunoSEQ multiplex PCR was the method, and the copy in TCRdb shows in-frame clones only, minus some. The sample has some 82,000 clones, nearly 95% seen once. The specimen comprised CD4+ or CD8+ T cells sorted from blood, sampled in a trial of the OX40 agonist ivuxolimab. Receptor source: an adult with an advanced solid tumor such as melanoma, head and neck, liver or kidney cancer. Both conserved end residues are part of each CDR3. Fields, in order: V gene, J gene, CDR3 protein.

V: TRBV28
J: TRBJ2-3
CDR3: CASSTRADSTDTQYF

V: TRBV9
J: TRBJ1-1
CDR3: CASSVTGLNTEAFF

V: TRBV28
J: TRBJ2-7
CDR3: CASRIQGAHHEQYF

V: TRBV12-5
J: TRBJ2-1
CDR3: CASGMTGTPYNEQFF

V: TRBV6-1
J: TRBJ2-2
CDR3: CASSEWRDYAGAGELFF

V: TRBV6-5
J: TRBJ2-2
CDR3: CASSYSVGTGELFF

V: TRBV7-2
J: TRBJ2-2
CDR3: CASSYLAPTGELFF

V: TRBV7-9
J: -
CDR3: CASSHKLAESSYEQYF

V: TRBV5-1
J: TRBJ1-1
CDR3: CASSWSGGSNTEAFF

V: TRBV6-7
J: TRBJ2-5
CDR3: CASSYPTDRGTSGRKKETQYF

V: TRBV5-6
J: TRBJ2-7
CDR3: CASSFGTGTYEQYF

V: TRBV5-6
J: TRBJ2-1
CDR3: CASHGSWDSQFF

V: TRBV7-9
J: TRBJ2-7
CDR3: CASSSTKAGEQYF

V: TRBV9
J: TRBJ2-1
CDR3: CASSVGGEPYNEQFF

V: TRBV25-1
J: TRBJ2-3
CDR3: CASSHRGFTDTQYF

V: TRBV21-1
J: TRBJ2-2
CDR3: CASSLQETGELFF

V: TRBV5-8
J: TRBJ2-7
CDR3: CASRAFDYEQYF

V: TRBV27
J: TRBJ1-1
CDR3: CASSSPGGSTEAFF

V: TRBV9
J: TRBJ2-3
CDR3: CASSVGSAGNTDTQYF

V: TRBV29-1
J: TRBJ2-3
CDR3: CSVFADTQYF

V: TRBV4-3
J: TRBJ1-1
CDR3: CASSQFPGQVTEAFF

V: TRBV30
J: TRBJ2-7
CDR3: CAWSVERPHSYEQYF

V: TRBV7-6
J: TRBJ2-7
CDR3: CASSLAGSGSSYEQYF

V: TRBV28
J: TRBJ2-7
CDR3: CASSSSLSTGFEQYF

V: TRBV7-2
J: TRBJ2-7
CDR3: CASSLRDGPYEQYF

V: TRBV5-6
J: TRBJ2-7
CDR3: CASSLYRSYEQYF

V: TRBV13
J: TRBJ2-1
CDR3: CASSPGLTYNEQFF

V: TRBV27
J: TRBJ2-7
CDR3: CASSWGTSGSYEQYF

V: TRBV6-5
J: TRBJ2-7
CDR3: CATRMKRASSYEQYF

V: TRBV21-1
J: TRBJ1-2
CDR3: CASSRTGRGYGYTF

V: TRBV28
J: TRBJ1-2
CDR3: CASSANPLGWVGYTF

V: TRBV4-1
J: TRBJ2-7
CDR3: CASSQSVAGGSYEQYF

V: TRBV7-3
J: TRBJ2-3
CDR3: CASSSILGQGTTDTQYF

V: TRBV21-1
J: TRBJ2-3
CDR3: CASSNPPREGKTDTQYF

V: TRBV28
J: TRBJ2-7
CDR3: CASSFPQGSYEQYF

V: TRBV7-3
J: TRBJ2-1
CDR3: CASSLAPGVGEQFF

V: TRBV27
J: TRBJ1-1
CDR3: CASSLGVPNTEAFF

V: TRBV4-1
J: TRBJ2-1
CDR3: CASSRGGSLQDEQFF

V: TRBV7-9
J: TRBJ1-1
CDR3: CASSLGGEAFF

V: TRBV6-5
J: TRBJ1-5
CDR3: CASRSQGAGQPQHF

V: TRBV6-5
J: TRBJ2-7
CDR3: CAGRSYEQYF

V: TRBV5-4
J: TRBJ2-4
CDR3: CASSFSGTVENIQYF

V: TRBV11-2
J: TRBJ2-7
CDR3: CASSLLSGSYEQYF

V: TRBV9
J: TRBJ2-3
CDR3: CASSPGTGGVDTQYF

V: TRBV29-1
J: TRBJ2-7
CDR3: CSVEMTYEQYF

V: TRBV23-1
J: TRBJ2-3
CDR3: CASSQPTPTSGRTISTDTQYF

V: TRBV9
J: TRBJ2-5
CDR3: CASSVASGRGGTQYF

V: TRBV30
J: TRBJ1-5
CDR3: CAWSVQGGQPQHF

V: TRBV11-1
J: TRBJ2-3
CDR3: CASSLGPVAQYF

V: TRBV4-3
J: TRBJ2-3
CDR3: CASSQDRPDTQYF

V: TRBV19
J: TRBJ2-7
CDR3: CASSIGGTSYEQYF

V: TRBV28
J: TRBJ1-1
CDR3: CASSVTGTGGSTEAFF

V: TRBV7-2
J: TRBJ2-7
CDR3: CASSSMDSISYEQYF

V: TRBV11-2
J: TRBJ2-1
CDR3: CASSFFVDNEQFF